The source of this T cell receptor (beta chain) is a study of early stage breast cancer tumors. Looking at the study overall: Invasive lobular carcinomas made up about 30% of the 12 ER+/PR+/HER2- tumors.

Trimming removed 6 bases from V and 2 bases from J, with 11 bases in between. The CDR3 is 13 residues long. Looked up from germline, CDR1 is SQVTM and CDR2 is ANQGSEA. Tumor samples used roughly 20-55 mg of diced tissue. The method was immunoSEQ multiplex PCR; TCRdb's version includes in-frame clones alone and lacks a portion of them. The sample has around 30,000 clones, approximately 70% seen once. Sequencing was performed on breast tumor tissue. The J gene is TRBJ2-1, the V gene TRBV29-1, with D tentatively TRBD2 (6 bases). The sequence derives from a person aged 30 to 39 with breast cancer. The CDR3 here is CSVQGGTYNEQFF. CDR3 nucleotides: TGCAGCGTCCAGGGAGGCACCTACAATGAGCAGTTCTTC.